Listed here are 7 T cell receptor beta chains from one sample, sequenced in a study of blood T cells in healthy people across ages. The authors ran a second PCR of 7 to 11 cycles using a sample-barcoded 5' primer and a J-beta primer mix. Each CDR3 protein gets one entry after TCRdb re-called the 5' RACE reads with MiXCR. The table records 800,000 or so distinct CDR3 sequences, 25% of them present only once. These same records also appear under a second study, on T cells of mothers and their children.

The sample consisted of blood. These TCRs come from a boy between 10 and 17 years old in good health.

Details on this clonotype: The junction shows a germline mismatch at one end, possibly a read error. The rearrangement uses TRBV20-1 and TRBJ2-2, with TRBD2 identical over 9 bases. The V gene's germline CDR1 is DFQATT and CDR2 SNEGSKA (reference sequence). This CDR3 has 16 amino acids. CDR3: CSASPRLAANTGELVF. The CDR3 nucleotides read TGCAGTGCTAGTCCCCGACTAGCGGCGAACACCGGGGAGCTGGTTTTT.

V and J are TRBV7-2 and TRBJ2-3; 9 bases are shared with TRBD2. Trimming took 6 bases from V and 3 from J; bases not matched to a gene: 4. The germline V gene has CDR1 SGHTA and CDR2 FQGNSA. The CDR3 has 14 amino acids. Here the CDR3 DNA reads TGTGCCAGCAGACCTAGCGGGGCTACAGATACGCAGTATTTT. It is translated as CASRPSGATDTQYF.

V usage is TRBV20-1 and J usage is TRBJ2-4; TRBD2 agrees at 7 bases. Per the germline V gene, CDR1 is DFQATT and CDR2 is SNEGSKA (reference sequence). After removal of 2 bases from V and 0 bases from J, the junction contained 13 bases not matched to a gene. The length of the CDR3 is 18 residues. CDR3 residues: CSARWMRGFPVAKNIQYF. Here the CDR3 DNA reads TGCAGTGCTAGATGGATGCGGGGGTTCCCTGTAGCCAAAAACATTCAGTACTTC.

This clonotype turned up a few times. This chain joins TRBV7-2 and TRBJ1-2; D possibly corresponds to TRBD1 (5 bases). CDR1 and CDR2 from the germline V gene are SGHTA and FQGNSA. Trimming cost V 5 bases and J 2 bases, with 18 bases left between them. There are 16 residues in the CDR3. The CDR3 DNA reads as TGTGCCAGCAGCCCTAGGGACCCTCTAGCAAACTATGGCTACACCTTC. Amino acid sequence: CASSPRDPLANYGYTF.

J is TRBJ1-1 and V is TRBV5-1, with 7 positions matching TRBD1. Germline CDR1 and CDR2: SGHRS and YFSETQ. After removal of 4 bases from V and 1 base from J, the junction contained 10 bases not matched to a gene. CDR3 length equals 16 residues. This CDR3 is CASSLSYGTENTEAFF. DNA for the CDR3: TGCGCCAGCAGCCTCAGTTATGGGACAGAGAACACTGAAGCTTTCTTT.

The rearrangement joins TRBV20-1 to TRBJ2-7, with D maybe TRBD1 (6 bases). The V and J ends lost 6 bases and 3 bases respectively, with 15 bases between them. Germline assignment: CDR1 DFQATT and CDR2 SNEGSKA (reference sequence). The CDR3 runs 13 residues. In DNA form, the CDR3 reads TGCAGTGCCTCCCCCCAGGGGCTCTACGAGCAGTACTTC. This codes for CSASPQGLYEQYF.

The chain employs TRBV3-1 and TRBJ1-4; TRBD1 matches 7 bases. From germline, CDR1 is LGHDT and CDR2 YNNKEL (reference sequence). CDR3 length: 13 residues. V lost 3 bases, J lost 8 bases, and 3 bases stayed unmatched. CDR3 loop: CASSHQGDEKLFF. CDR3 DNA: TGTGCCAGCAGCCACCAGGGGGACGAAAAACTGTTTTTT.